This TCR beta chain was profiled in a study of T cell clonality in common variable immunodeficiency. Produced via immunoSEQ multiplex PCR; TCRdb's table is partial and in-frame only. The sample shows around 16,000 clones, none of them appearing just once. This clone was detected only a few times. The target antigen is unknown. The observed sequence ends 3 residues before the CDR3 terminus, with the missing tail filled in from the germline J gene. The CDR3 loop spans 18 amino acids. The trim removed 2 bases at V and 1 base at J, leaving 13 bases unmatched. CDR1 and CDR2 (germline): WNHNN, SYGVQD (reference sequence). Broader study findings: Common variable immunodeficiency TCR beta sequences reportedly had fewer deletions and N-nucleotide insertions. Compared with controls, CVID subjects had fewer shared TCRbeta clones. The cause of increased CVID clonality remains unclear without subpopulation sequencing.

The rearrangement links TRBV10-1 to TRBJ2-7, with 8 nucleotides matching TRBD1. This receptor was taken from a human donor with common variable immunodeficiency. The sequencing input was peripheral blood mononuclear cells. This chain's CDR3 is CASSEPWMGTGKSYEQYF. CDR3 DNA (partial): TGCGCCAGCAGTGAGCCTTGGATGGGGACAGGCAAATCCTACGAG.